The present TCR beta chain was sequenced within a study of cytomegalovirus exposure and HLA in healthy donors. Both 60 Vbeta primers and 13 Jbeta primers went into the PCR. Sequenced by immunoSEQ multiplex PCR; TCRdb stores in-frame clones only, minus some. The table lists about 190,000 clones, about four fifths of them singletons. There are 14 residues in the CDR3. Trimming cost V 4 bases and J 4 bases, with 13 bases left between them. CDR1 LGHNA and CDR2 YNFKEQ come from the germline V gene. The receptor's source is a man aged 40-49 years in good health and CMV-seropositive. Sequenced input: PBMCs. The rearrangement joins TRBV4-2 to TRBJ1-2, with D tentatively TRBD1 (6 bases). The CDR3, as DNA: TGTGCCAGCAGCCGACCCCAGGGGAGCTATGGCTACACCTTC. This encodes CASSRPQGSYGYTF.